These T cell receptor beta chains were read from a single sample in a study of control samples from healthy donors and cancer patients. Data came from immunoSEQ multiplex PCR; TCRdb stores just in-frame clones and leaves some out. The sample contains some 150,000 clones, nearly 96% of which appear only once. The sequenced sample consisted of blood. The source of these receptors is a woman in her thirties in good health. CDR3s include the opening cysteine and the closing phenylalanine or tryptophan. D genes are given only for firm matches. The size field is filled for only some rows; it gives once, few, many or a size class.

TRBD2	.	TRBJ2-1	TRBV24-1	CATSDLAGGKGNYNEQFF	TGTGCCACCAGTGATTTGGCGGGAGGGAAGGGCAACTACAATGAGCAGTTCTTC
.	.	TRBJ2-5	TRBV7-3	CASSSTRAETQYF	TGTGCCAGCAGCTCCACTCGGGCGGAGACCCAGTACTTC
TRBD1	.	TRBJ2-6	TRBV25-1	CASSGLQGYGSGANVLTF	TGTGCCAGCAGTGGCCTACAGGGGTATGGCTCTGGGGCCAACGTCCTGACTTTC
.	.	TRBJ1-2	TRBV6-5	CASSYGTMGNYGYTF	TGTGCCAGCAGTTACGGCACGATGGGTAACTATGGCTACACCTTC
.	.	TRBJ1-4	TRBV28	CASREGAGNEKLFF	TGTGCCAGCAGGGAGGGAGCAGGGAATGAAAAACTGTTTTTT
.	.	TRBJ1-5	TRBV18	CASSEGRNQPQHF	TGTGCCAGCTCAGAGGGCAGAAATCAGCCCCAGCATTTT
TRBD2	.	TRBJ2-2	TRBV2	CASSLLAENTGELFF	TGTGCCAGCAGCTTACTAGCGGAGAACACCGGGGAGCTGTTTTTT
TRBD1	.	TRBJ1-1	TRBV6-5	CASSRRQGFEPEAFF	TGTGCCAGCAGTCGGAGACAGGGTTTCGAACCTGAAGCTTTCTTT
.	.	TRBJ1-1	TRBV11-2	CASSLERGGEAFF	TGTGCCAGCAGCTTAGAACGGGGAGGTGAAGCTTTCTTT
TRBD1	.	TRBJ1-1	TRBV5-1	CASSLVGTGNTEAFF	TGCGCCAGCAGCTTGGTGGGGACAGGGAACACTGAAGCTTTCTTT
TRBD2	.	TRBJ2-3	TRBV19	CASSIGSGTSGRQYF	TGTGCCAGTAGCATTGGCTCCGGGACTAGCGGGAGGCAGTATTTT
.	.	TRBJ2-1	TRBV2	CASSLGSYNEQFF	TGTGCCAGCAGTCTGGGATCCTACAATGAGCAGTTCTTC
.	.	TRBJ1-1	TRBV4-1	CASSQETPERDTEAFF	TGCGCCAGCAGCCAAGAAACACCTGAAAGGGACACTGAAGCTTTCTTT
TRBD2	.	TRBJ2-7	TRBV28	CASSSATVRGEQYF	TGTGCCAGCAGTTCCGCTACCGTGCGGGGGGAGCAGTACTTC
TRBD2	once	TRBJ2-7	TRBV19	CASSITAVVGPSGSREQYF	TGTGCCAGTAGTATAACGGCCGTGGTTGGGCCTAGCGGGAGCCGCGAGCAGTACTTC
TRBD2	.	TRBJ2-7	TRBV27	CASSLGASGLYEQYF	TGTGCCAGCAGTTTAGGGGCTAGCGGATTGTACGAGCAGTACTTC
.	once	TRBJ1-6	TRBV30	CAWTPGSYNSPLHF	TGTGCCTGGACCCCGGGATCCTATAATTCACCCCTCCACTTT